A single sample is the source of the 25 T cell receptor beta chains below, sequenced in a study of T cell repertoires in cytomegalovirus infection. TCRdb reprocessed the reads via MiXCR and lists one record per CDR3 protein. The profile shows about 450,000 distinct CDR3 sequences, under 40% of them singletons. Sequenced input: PBMCs. The receptors were sampled from a human donor in good health (CMV status not recorded). Some clones in this sample may be carry-over from other donors' samples.

The J gene is TRBJ1-4, the V gene TRBV7-9, with TRBD1 as a possible D gene (6 bases). There are 15 residues in the CDR3. Trimming removed 7 bases from V and 8 bases from J, with 20 bases in between. Germline lookup yields CDR1 SEHNR and CDR2 FQNEAQ (reference sequence). For the CDR3, the DNA is TGTGCCAGCAACTCAGGGGCCGCCTCTGCCGAAAAACTGTTTTTT. As protein: CASNSGAASAEKLFF.

With regard to this clonotype: Compared with germline, one end of the junction differs, possibly owing to a read error. The chain recombines TRBV19 with TRBJ1-1, with D unclear. The germline CDR1 and CDR2 sequences are LNHDA and SQIVND (reference sequence). The CDR3 contains 14 residues. CDR3: CASSRDPLETGAFF. The CDR3 coding sequence is TGTGCCAGTAGTAGGGATCCGTTGGAAACTGGAGCTTTCTTT.

The rearrangement links TRBV7-9 to TRBJ2-5; TRBD1 aligns across 9 bases. Losses at the gene ends were 5 bases for V and 4 bases for J; bases not matched to a gene: 8. CDR3 size: 15 residues. CDR1 SEHNR and CDR2 FQNEAQ come from the germline V gene (reference sequence). The CDR3 bases are TGTGCCAGCAGCCGGGCCGGGACAGGGACAGAGACCCAGTACTTC. Translated: CASSRAGTGTETQYF.

A word on this clonotype: An end of the junction differs from the germline gene, which may be a read error. This chain connects TRBV11-2 to TRBJ2-2; 7 bases line up with TRBD1. The germline CDR1 and CDR2 sequences are SGHAT and FQNNGV. The CDR3 runs to 17 residues. The CDR3 is CASTPISGTANTGEMFF. In DNA form, the CDR3 reads TGTGCCAGCACCCCCATCTCAGGGACAGCGAACACCGGGGAGATGTTTTTT.

The rearrangement joins TRBV5-1 to TRBJ2-1; TRBD2 aligns across 14 bases. Per the germline V gene, CDR1 is SGHRS and CDR2 is YFSETQ. The V segment lost 4 bases and the J segment 4 bases; nucleotides outside the gene matches: 4. The CDR3 has 16 residues. The CDR3 DNA sequence: TGCGCCAGCAGCCTAGGACTAGCGGGGGGTTACAATGAGCAGTTCTTC. It encodes CASSLGLAGGYNEQFF.

This sequence joins TRBV29-1 and TRBJ2-1, with 9 bases matching TRBD2. V lost 6 bases, J lost 8 bases, and 11 bases stayed unmatched. CDR1 SQVTM and CDR2 ANQGSEA come from the germline V gene. CDR3 length equals 14 residues. The CDR3 DNA follows: TGCAGCGTCGCGGTGGCGGGGGGGCCCCATGAGCAGTTCTTC. The encoded protein is CSVAVAGGPHEQFF.

The sample holds many counts of this clonotype. The chain employs TRBV27 and TRBJ2-5; 7 nucleotides line up with TRBD2. The ends lost 4 bases at V and 5 bases at J; junction bases unmatched: 13. CDR1 is MNHEY, CDR2 SMNVEV, per germline (reference sequence). The CDR3 is 16 residues long. This CDR3 is CASSSDKRGLGETQYF. CDR3 in DNA: TGTGCCAGCAGTTCGGACAAGCGGGGACTGGGGGAGACCCAGTACTTC.

This clonotype appeared many times. The V gene is TRBV12-3 or TRBV12-4, the J gene TRBJ1-4; TRBD1 is a possible D gene (6 bases). Trimming took 3 bases from V and 1 from J, leaving 9 bases between them. The CDR3 covers 15 residues. CDR3 loop: CASSFSRGTNEKLFF. CDR3 sequence (DNA): TGTGCCAGCAGTTTTAGCAGGGGAACTAATGAAAAACTGTTTTTT.

Written as DNA, the CDR3 is TGTGCCAGCAGCCCCACGGGACAGTTCAATCAGCCCCAGCATTTT. Protein sequence: CASSPTGQFNQPQHF. V and J are TRBV7-2 and TRBJ1-5, with TRBD1 identical over 7 bases. The germline CDR1 and CDR2 sequences are SGHTA and FQGNSA. CDR3 length equals 15 residues. The trim removed 5 bases at V and 3 bases at J, leaving 7 bases unmatched.

This clonotype was recorded once. The conserved final phenylalanine or tryptophan is absent from the CDR3, which likely points to a read error. No DNA is shown, since the ends of the CDR3 on it are uncertain; the CDR3 is the one TCRdb lists. This sequence joins TRBV7-2 and TRBJ2-3; the D call in the table, TRBD2, was not verified against the DNA. The length of the CDR3 is 16 amino acids, counting both ends. Germline V gene lookup returns CDR1 SGHTA and CDR2 FQGNSA. CDR3 residues: CASSHTRGAFTDTQSC.

The table lists this clonotype with many counts. The gene calls are TRBV7-2 and TRBJ2-1; the D is unclear. CDR1 is SGHTA, CDR2 FQGNSA, per germline. The V and J ends lost 1 base and 4 bases respectively, with 14 bases between them. This CDR3 is built from 16 residues. CDR3 sequence reads: CASSLEPDPSYNEQFF. The CDR3 coding sequence is TGTGCCAGCAGCTTAGAGCCGGACCCCTCGTACAATGAGCAGTTCTTC.

Note on this clonotype: The junction does not match germline at one end; this may be a read error. The chain uses TRBV7-6 and TRBJ1-1; 9 bases line up with TRBD1. Germline CDR1 reads SGHVS; CDR2 reads FNYEAQ. The CDR3 is 16 amino acids. In DNA, the CDR3 is TGTGCCAGCAGCTTAGAGGGGACAGGGATGAACACTGAAGATTTCTTT. Its translation: CASSLEGTGMNTEDFF.

In this sample, this clonotype turned up a few times. The CDR3 sequence is CASSSGTPVMYF. The CDR3 DNA is TGTGCCAGCAGCTCGGGGACACCTGTTATGTACTTC. The rearrangement links TRBV11-2 to TRBJ2-7, with D possibly matching TRBD1 (6 bases). V lost 4 bases, J lost 12 bases, and 16 bases lay in between. Germline values: CDR1 SGHAT, CDR2 FQNNGV. This CDR3 is built from 12 residues.

The chain combines TRBV12-3 or TRBV12-4 with TRBJ1-5; D uncertain. V dropped 8 bases and J dropped 2 bases, with 10 bases sitting between them. CDR3 size: 13 residues. CDR3: CASRPEGNQPQHF. The CDR3 nucleotides read TGTGCCAGCCGCCCGGAGGGCAATCAGCCCCAGCATTTT.

The chain uses TRBV6-5 and TRBJ1-2; a weak D match, TRBD1 (5 bases). V lost 5 bases to trimming and J lost 4 bases, with 11 bases between them. CDR1 is MNHEY, CDR2 SVGAGI, per germline. The CDR3 covers 13 residues. Written as DNA, the CDR3 is TGTGCCAGCAGTCCCGGGGCGATCTATGGCTACACCTTC. Translated, it gives CASSPGAIYGYTF.

The chain uses TRBV27 and TRBJ2-3; 9 nucleotides align to TRBD2. The CDR3 totals 17 residues. With 4 bases clipped from V and 0 bases from J, the junction kept 8 bases outside the gene matches. Germline V lookup: CDR1 MNHEY, CDR2 SMNVEV (reference sequence). The CDR3 sequence: CASSSRGGAPSTDTQYF. The CDR3 DNA reads TGTGCCAGCAGTTCACGCGGGGGGGCACCTAGCACAGATACGCAGTATTTT.

The V gene is TRBV7-2, the J gene TRBJ2-3; 7 nucleotides match TRBD1. Germline V lookup: CDR1 SGHTA, CDR2 FQGNSA. The CDR3 totals 14 residues. Trimming at V came to 5 bases and at J to 2 bases, leaving 4 bases not matched to a gene. Here the CDR3 reads CASSRRGNTDTQYF. CDR3 coding DNA: TGTGCCAGCAGCCGCAGGGGGAACACAGATACGCAGTATTTT. Based on the CDR3 plus reference TRBV7-2 and TRBJ2-3, the full variable domain is GAGVSQSPSNKVTEKGKDVELRCDPISGHTALYWYRQSLGQGLEFLIYFQGNSAPDKSGLPSDRFSAERTGGSVSTLTIQRTQQEDSAVYLCASSRRGNTDTQYFGPGTRLTVL.

The gene calls are TRBV15 and TRBJ2-2, with 9 bases that match TRBD1. The length of the CDR3 is 16 residues. Unmatched junction bases numbered 5, after V lost 4 bases and J lost 2 bases. CDR1 and CDR2 from the germline V gene are LNHNV and YYDKDF (reference sequence). CDR3 in amino acids: CATSTRDRVNTGELFF. The CDR3 DNA reads as TGTGCCACCAGCACCCGGGACAGGGTTAACACCGGGGAGCTGTTTTTT.

This sequence joins TRBV4-1 and TRBJ1-3; tentatively, D is TRBD1 (5 bases). Trimming removed 3 bases at V and 1 base at J, with 13 bases between. CDR1 is MGHRA, CDR2 YSYEKL, per germline. The CDR3 covers 16 residues. Here the CDR3 reads CASSQAGSSSGNTIYF. The CDR3 nucleotides are TGCGCCAGCAGCCAGGCAGGGTCGAGTTCTGGAAACACCATATATTTT.

CDR3 in amino acids: CSATSPQGALNTGELFF. The CDR3 region has the DNA TGCAGTGCTACGAGTCCACAGGGGGCACTGAACACCGGGGAGCTGTTTTTT. The V call is TRBV20-1, the J call TRBJ2-2; 9 nucleotides match TRBD1. CDR1 and CDR2 from the germline V gene are DFQATT and SNEGSKA (reference sequence). The J segment lost 1 base and the V segment lost 4 bases, leaving 10 bases of the junction unmatched. The CDR3 has 17 amino acids.

This clonotype turned up a few times. The chain uses TRBV12-3 or TRBV12-4 and TRBJ2-3; tentatively, D is TRBD2 (5 bases). V shed 4 bases and J shed 4 bases, with 21 bases lying between them. The CDR3 runs 17 residues. CDR3 sequence: CASSSNSLTRNPDTQYF. The CDR3 region has the DNA TGTGCCAGCAGTTCAAACTCACTTACTAGAAACCCAGATACGCAGTATTTT.

This clonotype was counted ten times or more. This chain uses TRBV20-1 with TRBJ1-1, with TRBD1 matching over 8 bases. With V trimmed by 6 bases and J by 8 bases, 17 bases remained unmatched. CDR1 and CDR2 from the germline V gene are DFQATT and SNEGSKA (reference sequence). There are 15 residues in the CDR3. In DNA, the CDR3 is TGCAGTGCCACCCCAGACAGGGGATGGGGGGACGAAGCTTTCTTT. Amino acids: CSATPDRGWGDEAFF.

This clonotype was seen more than once but under ten times. This chain connects TRBV6-6 to TRBJ1-1; TRBD1 might be the D (5 bases). The V end lost 0 bases, the J end lost 4 bases, and 12 bases lay between the germline ends. Germline CDR1 and CDR2: MNHNY and SVGAGI (reference sequence). This CDR3 is 15 amino acids long. CDR3 nucleotide sequence: TGTGCCAGCAGTTACTCGTGGGGGTCGGGCACTGAAGCTTTCTTT. Its translation: CASSYSWGSGTEAFF.

In nucleotides, the CDR3 is TGTGCCAGCTCATGGGGGGGGAACGGGGAGCAGTTCTTC. Translating gives CASSWGGNGEQFF. The gene calls are TRBV6-5 and TRBJ2-1, with 7 positions matching TRBD2. The CDR3 is 13 amino acids. The V segment lost 8 bases and the J segment 10 bases; nucleotides outside the gene matches: 11. Germline V CDR1 and CDR2: MNHEY, SVGAGI.

This chain uses TRBV10-2 with TRBJ2-7; 11 bases fit TRBD1. The CDR3 length is 15 residues. The ends lost 6 bases at V and 4 bases at J; junction bases unmatched: 8. Germline CDR1 WSHSY, CDR2 SAAADI. The CDR3 sequence is CASRPGQGAMYEQYF. Here the CDR3 DNA reads TGCGCCAGCAGGCCTGGACAGGGGGCTATGTACGAGCAGTACTTC.